This record covers a single T cell receptor (beta chain). Its antigen is unidentified. TRB was amplified by touch-down multiplex PCR, primer pools A and B combined. TCRdb reprocessed the multiplex PCR reads and reports one entry per CDR3 protein, with no DNA. The listing records about 6,900 distinct CDR3 sequences. The data were obtained in a study of T cell clusters in autoimmune cytopenias. Study-level points and caveats: TRB repertoire shifts in secondary cytopenia and chronic lymphocytic leukemia mostly reflected lymphoma, not autoimmunity.

Each sample's input was around 250 ng genomic DNA, 35,000 to 40,000 genome equivalents. CDR3 size: 13 residues. The V gene's germline CDR1 is LNHDA and CDR2 SQIVND (reference sequence). This sample also belongs to another study, concerning T cell repertoires in aging, cancer and after chemotherapy. As that report states: Healthy donor repertoires were recorded over several months to years and showed clear clonal overlap. The full dataset contained about 10 million TCR reads.

This sequence was found in a human donor in good health. The V gene is TRBV19, the J gene TRBJ1-2; TCRdb calls TRBD1, which cannot be checked without DNA. The sequencing sample was made of peripheral blood. CDR3: CASMRGDNYGYTF.